The 27 T cell receptor beta chains below come from one sample, sequenced in a study of neurological immune-mediated disorders. TCRdb recomputed calls from the 5' RACE reads with MiXCR, one row per CDR3 protein. The sample includes tens of thousands of distinct CDR3 sequences, around 14% seen only once; the top ten take approximately 7.5%. Sequencing was performed on PBMCs. Every receptor here comes from a woman aged 50 to 60 in good health.

This clonotype was found many times. V usage is TRBV4-2 and J usage is TRBJ2-7, with TRBD2 as a possible D gene (5 bases). The germline V gene encodes CDR1 LGHNA and CDR2 YNFKEQ. The CDR3 consists of 14 residues. V lost 4 bases, J lost 0 bases, and 10 bases lay in between. Here the CDR3 DNA reads TGTGCCAGCAGCCCAGGACTCGGCTCCTACGAGCAGTACTTC. This codes for CASSPGLGSYEQYF.

This clonotype was seen at least ten times. The V call is TRBV12-3 or TRBV12-4, the J call TRBJ2-7; 9 positions agree with TRBD1. V gave up 6 bases and J gave up 3 bases; unmatched junction bases: 12. The length of the CDR3 is 16 residues. The CDR3 sequence: CASRKGTGLPDYEQYF. CDR3 DNA: TGTGCCAGCAGGAAAGGGACAGGGCTCCCAGACTACGAGCAGTACTTC.

Many counts were recorded for this clonotype. The rearrangement links TRBV28 to TRBJ2-7; D perhaps matches TRBD2 (5 bases). The CDR3 has 12 residues. Germline lookup yields CDR1 MDHEN and CDR2 SYDVKM. Deletions cut 6 bases from V and 6 bases from J, with 12 bases between. In DNA, the CDR3 is TGTGCCAGCAGCCGTCTAGCCCTCGAGCAGTACTTC. Amino acids: CASSRLALEQYF.

This clonotype was observed many times. V gene TRBV9 combines with J gene TRBJ2-4, with 8 bases aligning to TRBD2. CDR3 size: 15 residues. Trimming removed 0 bases from V and 5 bases from J; junction bases left unmatched: 4. The germline V gene has CDR1 SGDLS and CDR2 YYNGEE. CDR3 region: CASSVAPSGQNIQYF. The CDR3 bases are TGTGCCAGCAGCGTAGCACCTAGCGGGCAAAACATTCAGTACTTC.

The table lists this clonotype with many counts. The genes are TRBV20-1 and TRBJ2-7; D gene unclear. The CDR3 sequence is 13 residues long. From germline, CDR1 is DFQATT and CDR2 SNEGSKA (reference sequence). The germline V and J ends were trimmed by 5 bases and 4 bases, with 15 bases remaining between them. CDR3 loop: CSAPPRGRYEQYF. The CDR3 region has the DNA TGCAGTGCTCCCCCCCGCGGAAGGTACGAGCAGTACTTC.

This clonotype was seen many times. The rearrangement joins TRBV7-2 to TRBJ2-5; D might be TRBD1 (6 bases). Germline values: CDR1 SGHTA, CDR2 FQGNSA. V was pared by 5 bases and J by 5 bases, with 15 bases between. The CDR3 has 14 amino acids. As DNA, the CDR3 is TGTGCCAGCAGCGACGTGGCTAGGGGGGAGACCCAGTACTTC. This codes for CASSDVARGETQYF.

This clonotype came up a few times. This may stem from a read error, because a much larger clone lies one nucleotide away. The rearrangement uses TRBV20-1 and TRBJ1-6; D ambiguous. Per the germline V gene, CDR1 is DFQATT and CDR2 is SNEGSKA (reference sequence). This CDR3 region has 12 residues. The V end lost 6 bases, the J end lost 10 bases, and 13 bases lay between the germline ends. CDR3 coding DNA: TGCAGTGCGACATTCGCAATGTCACCCCTCCACTTT. Translated, it gives CSATFAMSPLHF.

The table lists this clonotype with many counts. The V call is TRBV5-6, the J call TRBJ2-5; no reliable D call. The CDR3 sequence is 13 residues long. With 0 bases removed from V and 7 bases from J, the gap between germline ends came to 10 bases. Germline loops: CDR1 SGHDT, CDR2 YYEEEE. The CDR3 reads CASSLGRWGTQYF. CDR3 nucleotides: TGTGCCAGCAGCTTGGGCAGGTGGGGGACCCAGTACTTC.

This clonotype was observed at least ten times. The chain joins TRBV5-1 to TRBJ2-1, with 12 bases fitting TRBD2. The length of the CDR3 is 16 residues. J lost 10 bases, V lost 4 bases, and 12 bases had no gene match. Looked up from germline, CDR1 is SGHRS and CDR2 is YFSETQ. CDR3 sequence reads: CASSVELAGGVREQFF. The CDR3 bases are TGCGCCAGCAGCGTGGAGCTAGCGGGAGGGGTCAGAGAGCAGTTCTTC.

The sample holds many counts of this clonotype. The V gene is TRBV5-1, the J gene TRBJ2-1; 9 bases align to TRBD2. CDR3 length: 15 amino acids. In germline, CDR1 is SGHRS, CDR2 YFSETQ. V lost 4 bases and J lost 3; bases outside the gene matches: 5. DNA of the CDR3: TGCGCCAGCAGCCGAGCGGGAGGTCTCTACAATGAGCAGTTCTTC. Its translation: CASSRAGGLYNEQFF.

This clonotype was observed many times. V gene TRBV15 combines with J gene TRBJ1-1; D may be TRBD1 (6 bases). V was clipped by 3 bases and J by 0 bases, with 11 bases between them. The CDR3 contains 15 residues. From germline, CDR1 is LNHNV and CDR2 YYDKDF (reference sequence). CDR3 sequence reads: CATSRRTEMNTEAFF. CDR3 coding DNA: TGTGCCACCAGCAGGCGGACAGAAATGAACACTGAAGCTTTCTTT.

This clonotype was counted at least ten times. This chain links TRBV5-4 with TRBJ2-1, with D unclear. Per the germline V gene, CDR1 is SGHNT and CDR2 is YYREEE (reference sequence). The CDR3 covers 12 residues. Trimming left V 4 bases short and J 5 bases short, with 7 bases between. The CDR3 DNA is TGTGCCAGCAGCCCACAAGACAATGAGCAGTTCTTC. This gives the protein CASSPQDNEQFF. The complete variable domain, with remaining parts taken from reference TRBV5-4 and TRBJ2-1, reads ETGVTQSPTHLIKTRGQQVTLRCSSQSGHNTVSWYQQALGQGPQFIFQYYREEENGRGNFPPRFSGLQFPNYSSELNVNALELDDSALYLCASSPQDNEQFFGPGTRLTVL.

Ten or more counts support this clonotype. This chain uses TRBV5-6 with TRBJ1-2; D uncertain. Trimming took off 0 bases at V and 5 bases at J, with 8 bases between the two ends. This CDR3 has 13 residues. The germline CDR1 and CDR2 sequences are SGHDT and YYEEEE. In DNA, the CDR3 is TGTGCCAGCAGCTTGGACACCCGTTATGGCTACACCTTC. Translating it yields CASSLDTRYGYTF.

The table lists this clonotype with a few counts. This chain uses TRBV3-1 with TRBJ1-1; 7 positions match TRBD1. The V gene end was trimmed by 1 base and the J gene end by 1 base; junction bases not matched to a gene: 6. CDR1 LGHDT and CDR2 YNNKEL come from the germline V gene (reference sequence). CDR3 length: 16 residues. The CDR3 sequence: CASSQAGGGGNTEAFF. The CDR3 region has the DNA TGTGCCAGCAGCCAAGCCGGAGGGGGCGGGAACACTGAAGCTTTCTTT. The full variable domain, its missing parts supplied by reference TRBV3-1 and TRBJ1-1, is DTAVSQTPKYLVTQMGNDKSIKCEQNLGHDTMYWYKQDSKKFLKIMFSYNNKELIINETVPNRFSPKSPDKAHLNLHINSLELGDSAVYFCASSQAGGGGNTEAFFGQGTRLTVV.

There are many counts of this clonotype. The chain is built from TRBV5-1 and TRBJ2-5; TRBD1 might be the D (6 bases). This CDR3 comprises 13 residues. V was clipped by 4 bases and J by 3 bases, with 10 bases between them. Germline V gene sequence: CDR1 SGHRS, CDR2 YFSETQ. The CDR3 reads CASSPGQKETQYF. The CDR3 region has the DNA TGCGCCAGCAGCCCAGGACAGAAAGAGACCCAGTACTTC.

In its sample, this clonotype was seen many times. The chain is built from TRBV29-1 and TRBJ2-7, with TRBD1 matching 8 bases. Trimming removed 7 bases from V and 2 bases from J; junction bases left unmatched: 7. This CDR3 spans 13 amino acids. Germline loops: CDR1 SQVTM, CDR2 ANQGSEA. The CDR3 DNA reads as TGCAGCGCCCCGGACAGGGTCACCTACGAGCAGTACTTC. Translating gives CSAPDRVTYEQYF.

This clonotype showed up many times. The chain carries TRBV4-2 and TRBJ2-7; 10 nucleotides agree with TRBD2. The CDR3 runs to 17 residues. Germline V gene lookup returns CDR1 LGHNA and CDR2 YNFKEQ. Trimming removed 1 base from V and 6 bases from J; junction bases left unmatched: 12. The CDR3 protein is CASSQGGLAGALSEQYF. In DNA, the CDR3 is TGTGCCAGCAGCCAAGGAGGCCTAGCGGGAGCACTTAGCGAGCAGTACTTC.

This clonotype was detected many times. The chain couples TRBV5-1 to TRBJ2-1; D call uncertain. Trimming removed 1 base from V and 3 bases from J, with 14 bases in between. The CDR3 runs to 16 residues. Germline V gene data show CDR1 as SGHRS and CDR2 as YFSETQ. CDR3 DNA: TGCGCCAGCAGCTTGATTCCCTCGGGCAACTACAATGAGCAGTTCTTC. Protein product: CASSLIPSGNYNEQFF.

In its sample, this clonotype was seen many times. V gene TRBV7-6 combines with J gene TRBJ1-5, with 12 positions matching TRBD1. V was clipped by 5 bases and J by 6 bases; unmatched bases: 5. This CDR3 region has 15 residues. CDR1 SGHVS and CDR2 FNYEAQ come from the germline V gene. The DNA of the CDR3 is TGTGCCAGCAGCCAAGGGACAGGGGGCATTCAGCCCCAGCATTTT. Translating it yields CASSQGTGGIQPQHF.

The J gene is TRBJ1-2, the V gene TRBV12-3 or TRBV12-4, with 9 bases fitting TRBD1. The V gene end was trimmed by 3 bases and the J gene end by 13 bases; junction bases not matched to a gene: 3. The CDR3 covers 11 residues. The CDR3 sequence: CASSFWDRATF. For the CDR3, the DNA is TGTGCCAGCAGTTTTTGGGACAGGGCCACCTTC.

This clonotype has ten or more counts. V gene TRBV7-2 combines with J gene TRBJ2-7; D gene uncertain. The CDR3 totals 12 residues. Between the trimmed V and J ends, which lost 3 bases and 5 bases, there was a span of 8 bases. CDR1 SGHTA and CDR2 FQGNSA come from the germline V gene. CDR3 DNA sequence: TGTGCCAGCAGCTTCGGCAGGAACGAGCAGTACTTC. Residues: CASSFGRNEQYF.

The sample holds many counts of this clonotype. The V call is TRBV5-1, the J call TRBJ2-1; TRBD2 agrees at 7 bases. Germline loops: CDR1 SGHRS, CDR2 YFSETQ. This CDR3 has 16 residues. V lost 4 bases and J lost 3; bases outside the gene matches: 10. The CDR3 DNA reads TGCGCCAGCAGCCTATTAGCGGGCTCGGTCTACAATGAGCAGTTCTTC. Translating it yields CASSLLAGSVYNEQFF. Combining the CDR3 with reference TRBV5-1 and TRBJ2-1 gives the whole variable domain KAGVTQTPRYLIKTRGQQVTLSCSPISGHRSVSWYQQTPGQGLQFLFEYFSETQRNKGNFPGRFSGRQFSNSRSEMNVSTLELGDSALYLCASSLLAGSVYNEQFFGPGTRLTVL.

There are many counts of this clonotype. The chain links TRBV12-3 or TRBV12-4 to TRBJ2-1; D remains ambiguous. Trimming shortened V by 5 bases and J by 5 bases, and 7 bases separated the two germline ends. The CDR3 runs to 12 residues. The CDR3 region is CASSHTNNEQFF. The CDR3 bases are TGTGCCAGCAGTCATACTAACAATGAGCAGTTCTTC.

This clonotype occurred many times. The chain couples TRBV20-1 to TRBJ1-1, with D hard to call. Germline-derived CDR1 and CDR2 are DFQATT and SNEGSKA (reference sequence). The CDR3 runs to 16 residues. V lost 0 bases and J 1 base, leaving 15 bases between the germline ends. Here the CDR3 reads CSARDNMRFQNTEAFF. CDR3 in DNA: TGCAGTGCTAGAGATAACATGAGATTTCAGAACACTGAAGCTTTCTTT.

The sample holds many counts of this clonotype. The chain uses TRBV5-1 and TRBJ2-3, with 14 bases aligning to TRBD2. This CDR3 has 17 amino acids. The junction had 3 bases not matched to a gene; V was cut back by 3 bases and J by 0 bases. Germline V lookup: CDR1 SGHRS, CDR2 YFSETQ. Here the CDR3 reads CASSSGTSGSSTDTQYF. CDR3 DNA sequence: TGCGCCAGCAGCTCCGGGACTAGCGGGAGTAGCACAGATACGCAGTATTTT.

This clonotype was counted ten times or more. V and J are TRBV28 and TRBJ2-1, with 8 bases that match TRBD2. CDR1 is MDHEN, CDR2 SYDVKM, per germline. This CDR3 contains 15 residues. V lost 4 bases to trimming and J lost 7 bases; unmatched junction nucleotides: 9. The CDR3 DNA reads as TGTGCCAGCAGTTCAGGCGGGACTAGATGGAATGAGCAGTTCTTC. Translated: CASSSGGTRWNEQFF. The variable domain in full, completed from reference TRBV28 and TRBJ2-1, reads DVKVTQSSRYLVKRTGEKVFLECVQDMDHENMFWYRQDPGLGLRLIYFSYDVKMKEKGDIPEGYSVSREKKERFSLILESASTNQTSMYLCASSSGGTRWNEQFFGPGTRLTVL.

This rearrangement joins TRBV20-1 to TRBJ1-2, with TRBD1 matching 8 bases. J gave up 7 bases and V 3 bases, and 1 base lay outside the gene matches. This CDR3 region has 11 residues. Looked up from germline, CDR1 is DFQATT and CDR2 is SNEGSKA (reference sequence). CDR3 protein: CSARGQAGYTF. CDR3 in DNA: TGCAGTGCTAGGGGACAGGCTGGCTACACCTTC.